A selection of T cell receptor beta chains follows, all from one sample in a study of T cells in Graves' hyperthyroidism and ophthalmopathy. In TCRdb, the multiplex PCR reads were re-called with MiXCR into one record per CDR3 protein. The data contain 300,000 to 400,000 distinct CDR3 sequences, about 20% of them seen just once; the ten biggest clones take up under 55%. Sequenced input: blood. The receptor source for this set is a woman aged 50 to 60 with Graves' hyperthyroidism. CDR3s include the opening cysteine and the closing phenylalanine or tryptophan. The D gene is left open where the match is weak. Clone size is given for some rows only: seen once, a few or many times, or a class if the clone is expanded.

v_call	d_call	j_call	clone_size	cdr3_nt	cdr3_aa
TRBV10-1	TRBD1	TRBJ2-3	many	TGCGCCAGCAGTGAGACAACAGGGGGCACAGATACGCAGTATTTT	CASSETTGGTDTQYF
TRBV6-1	-	TRBJ1-5	-	TGTGCCAGCAGGAGACTCGCTGGGGATCAGCCCCAGCATTTT	CASRRLAGDQPQHF
TRBV20-1	-	TRBJ1-1	-	TGCAGCGCCCTAAAAGGGGCGGTGGGGACTGAAGCTTTCTTT	CSALKGAVGTEAFF
TRBV6-1	-	TRBJ1-1	few	TGTGCCAGCATCATTGGCGGGGGAGGTAACACTGAAGCTTTCTTT	CASIIGGGGNTEAFF
TRBV5-6	-	TRBJ1-1	-	TGTGCCAGCAGCTGGGCCGGGGATGGAAACACTGAAGCTTTCTTT	CASSWAGDGNTEAFF
TRBV3-1	TRBD2	TRBJ2-3	many	TGTGCCAGCGGGGGAGCGGGAGTAGGCACAGATACGCAGTATTTT	CASGGAGVGTDTQYF
TRBV28	TRBD1	TRBJ2-7	many	TGTGCCAGCAGTTCCTGGACAGGGGCACGAGGGTACTACGAGCAGTACTTC	CASSSWTGARGYYEQYF
TRBV4-1	-	TRBJ2-7	-	TGCGCCAGCAGCCAAGATCCTAATTACTACGAGCAGTACTTC	CASSQDPNYYEQYF
TRBV20-1	-	TRBJ2-3	-	TGCAGTGCTAGAGATCGACTAAACACAGATACGCAGTATTTT	CSARDRLNTDTQYF
TRBV20-1	-	TRBJ1-2	-	TGCAGTGCCGATGAGACAGATAACTATGGCTACACCTTC	CSADETDNYGYTF
TRBV6-1	TRBD1	TRBJ2-5	few	TGTGCCAGCAGCATGGACAGGGGAACCCAGTACTTC	CASSMDRGTQYF
TRBV28	-	TRBJ2-5	many	TGTGCCAGCAGCGACATGTATGCCCTTTGGGGGACCCAGTACTTC	CASSDMYALWGTQYF
TRBV7-2	TRBD2	TRBJ2-1	-	TGTGCCAGCAGCTTAAGGGGACTAGCGGGAGTCAATGAGCAGTTCTTC	CASSLRGLAGVNEQFF
TRBV20-1	TRBD1	TRBJ1-3	few	TGCAGTGCTATAACAGGGGTCGGAAACACCATATATTTT	CSAITGVGNTIYF
TRBV28	TRBD2	TRBJ2-7	-	TGTGCCAGCACTTATAGCGGGAGCGGAGCTTCCTACGAGCAGTACTTC	CASTYSGSGASYEQYF
TRBV5-1	TRBD2	TRBJ2-3	many	TGCGCCAGCAGCTGGACTAGCGGCACCACAGATACGCAGTATTTT	CASSWTSGTTDTQYF
TRBV20-1	-	TRBJ2-1	-	TGCAGTGCTAGAAATGTGGCGGGATACAATGAGCAGTTCTTC	CSARNVAGYNEQFF
TRBV12-5	TRBD1	TRBJ2-5	-	TGTGCTAGTGGGGGAACAGGGGATAGGTTCCAAGAGACCCAGTACTTC	CASGGTGDRFQETQYF
TRBV11-2	TRBD1	TRBJ2-7	many	TGTGCCAGCAGCACGATCCGGGACAGGGGGCGCGAGCAGTACTTC	CASSTIRDRGREQYF
TRBV5-1	-	TRBJ1-6	-	TGCGCCAGCAGCCTCAACAGGGAGTATAATTCACCCCTCCACTTT	CASSLNREYNSPLHF
TRBV6-6	-	TRBJ2-1	once	TGTGCCAGCAGTTACTCGCGGGCGAATGAGCAGTTCTTC	CASSYSRANEQFF
TRBV3-1	-	TRBJ2-6	-	TGTGCCAGCAGCGATCAGGTATCTGGGGCCAACGTCCTGACTTTC	CASSDQVSGANVLTF
TRBV20-1	-	TRBJ2-2	few	TGCAGTGCCGCACGGGGCGGACAGATGGCCGGGGAGCTGTTTTTT	CSAARGGQMAGELFF
TRBV3-1	-	TRBJ1-4	many	TGTGCCAGCAGCCAAGATCTTTCCGAGGGAGAAAAACTGTTTTTT	CASSQDLSEGEKLFF
TRBV29-1	-	TRBJ1-2	-	TGCAGCGTTGAAGGGACAGCGCCAGGTGGCTACACCTTC	CSVEGTAPGGYTF
TRBV5-1	-	TRBJ2-3	few	TGCGCCAGCAGCGCCGAAGGACGAGAGAGTAGCACAGATACGCAGTATTTT	CASSAEGRESSTDTQYF
TRBV30	TRBD1	TRBJ1-6	few	TGTGCCTGGAGCCTACAGGGGGAGGTCCTCCACTTT	CAWSLQGEVLHF
TRBV2	-	TRBJ2-2	-	TGTGCCAGCAGTGATTGGCGCGGAACCCCCACCGGGGAGCTGTTTTTT	CASSDWRGTPTGELFF
TRBV6-1	TRBD1	TRBJ2-5	few	TGTGCCAGCAGAGTTCTACACTTCGGGTCAGGGGGAGAGACCCAGTACTTC	CASRVLHFGSGGETQYF
TRBV10-3	-	TRBJ1-1	few	TGTGCCACCCGAACAGGGTTAGACACTGAAGCTTTCTTT	CATRTGLDTEAFF
TRBV4-2	-	TRBJ2-4	-	TGTGCCAGCAGCCAGCCCTTGGGAAGGGCAGCCAAAAACATTCAGTACTTC	CASSQPLGRAAKNIQYF
TRBV5-1	-	TRBJ1-2	-	TGCGCCAGCAGCACGGGACAAAACTATGGCTGCACCTTC	CASSTGQNYGCTF
TRBV12-3/TRBV12-4	-	TRBJ1-1	many	TGTGCCAGCAGTTTAAGCCTGGCTGAAGCTTTCTTT	CASSLSLAEAFF
TRBV20-1	-	TRBJ2-5	-	TGCAGTGCTAGAGGCAAATTTAAGCGGGAAGAGACCCAGTACTTC	CSARGKFKREETQYF
TRBV7-8	TRBD1	TRBJ1-1	-	TGTGCCAGCAGGAAAGGGACAGGGTTGAATGAAGCTTTCTTT	CASRKGTGLNEAFF
TRBV12-3/TRBV12-4	TRBD1	TRBJ2-1	many	TGTGCCAGCAGCCAATCCGACAGGGGAGCCTACAATGAGCAGTTCTTC	CASSQSDRGAYNEQFF
TRBV29-1	-	TRBJ1-1	-	TGCAGCGTGAGACCCAACCGTGACACTGAAGCTTTCTTT	CSVRPNRDTEAFF
TRBV11-3	-	TRBJ2-5	few	TGTGCCAGCATCCTCCTGCCGGGGAGGGGGTTGTTCCCGCTCCAAGAGACCCAGTACTTC	CASILLPGRGLFPLQETQYF
TRBV7-6	TRBD1	TRBJ1-1	-	TGTGCCACCAGCAGGGAGGGGGCAAATACTGAAGCTTTCTTT	CATSREGANTEAFF
TRBV11-3	-	TRBJ1-2	many	TGTGCCAGCAGCTTAGCGGCCAACGGCTACACCTTC	CASSLAANGYTF
TRBV30	TRBD1	TRBJ1-5	-	TGTGCCTGTCAGGGACAGATTAATCAGCCCCAGCATTTT	CACQGQINQPQHF
TRBV6-2/TRBV6-3	TRBD2	TRBJ2-1	many	TGTGCCAGCAGCCGCGCGGGGGGCAATGAGCAGTTCTTC	CASSRAGGNEQFF
TRBV2	-	TRBJ2-3	many	TGTGCCAGCAGTCAAACGGCGGATCCTAGCACAGATACGCAGTATTTT	CASSQTADPSTDTQYF
TRBV7-2	-	TRBJ2-1	-	TGTGCCAGCAGCCGACTAGAGAGTGAGCAGTTCTTC	CASSRLESEQFF
TRBV6-1	TRBD2	TRBJ2-2	few	TGTGCCAGCAGCGGACTAGCGGGAGAGGGCACCGGGGAGCTGTTTTTT	CASSGLAGEGTGELFF
TRBV28	TRBD1	TRBJ2-5	-	TGTGCCAGCAGTGAGGGAATGACAGGGGGCTTTTGGGAGACCCAGTACTTC	CASSEGMTGGFWETQYF
TRBV10-2	-	TRBJ1-1	-	TGCGCCAGCAGTGAGTCAGTAGAAGCTTTCTTT	CASSESVEAFF
TRBV5-4	-	TRBJ1-2	few	TGTGCCAGCAGCTTGGAGTCAGGGGCCGGCTATGGCTACACCTTC	CASSLESGAGYGYTF
TRBV11-2	-	TRBJ1-5	few	TGTGCCAGCAGCTTTGCGGGGCCCAATCAGCCCCAGCATTTT	CASSFAGPNQPQHF
TRBV11-2	-	TRBJ2-2	many	TGTGCCAGCAGCTCGGACTTAAACACCGGGGAGCTGTTTTTT	CASSSDLNTGELFF
TRBV28	-	TRBJ1-1	-	TGTGCCAGCAGTTTATTGGAGCAGTACACTGAAGCTTTCTTT	CASSLLEQYTEAFF
TRBV14	TRBD1	TRBJ1-5	few	TGTGCCAGCAGCTCCGAAAGACAGGGGTTGGATACTCATACGCCCCAGCATTTT	CASSSERQGLDTHTPQHF
TRBV7-9	-	TRBJ1-2	-	TGTGCCAGCAGCTCCACCTTTGTTGCCTATGGCTACACCTTC	CASSSTFVAYGYTF
TRBV7-2	-	TRBJ1-1	few	TGTGCCAGCAGCTTTTTGGGAAAAAACACTGAAGCTTTCTTT	CASSFLGKNTEAFF
TRBV6-1	-	TRBJ1-1	-	TGTGCCAGCAGCCGGGCCTTGGACAGCCAGGGGACTTTGAAAGCTTTCTTT	CASSRALDSQGTLKAFF
TRBV5-6	TRBD1	TRBJ1-1	many	TGTGCCAGCAGCTTGAGGGCAGGGGGGTTGAACACTGAAGCTTTCTTT	CASSLRAGGLNTEAFF
TRBV7-6	-	TRBJ2-1	many	TGTGCCAGCAGTTTAAGAGGCGAGCGGGTGAGGAATGAGCAGTTCTTC	CASSLRGERVRNEQFF